This T cell receptor beta chain appears in the sequencing data of a study of blood T cell repertoires in COVID-19. Background on the study: From T cells, B-cell-depleted T cells, or PBMCs came the material, which was cDNA or gDNA.

V lost 2 bases to trimming and J lost 5 bases, with 18 bases between them. CDR3 length: 16 residues. Germline V CDR1 and CDR2: MRHNA, SNTAGT. This clone was observed a handful of times. Clones were read by immunoSEQ multiplex PCR, and TCRdb kept only the in-frame ones, dropping some. Among 400,000 to 450,000 clones listed, approximately 90% were seen once. The specimen was peripheral blood. The TCR originated in a woman in her thirties with active or convalescent COVID-19. The genes are TRBV6-4 and TRBJ1-1, with D uncertain. For the CDR3, the DNA is TGTGCCAGCAGTGACGATTTACAGCCAGTAAGTACTGAAGCTTTCTTT. This translates into CASSDDLQPVSTEAFF.